This T cell receptor (beta chain) was recovered during a study of T-cell reconstitution after alpha-beta-depleted transplantation in children. V lost 1 base and J 12 bases, leaving 11 bases between the germline ends. The CDR3 has 12 residues. Germline CDR1 and CDR2: LGHDT and YNNKEL (reference sequence). Unique molecular identifiers were incorporated when the TCRbeta library was constructed. MiXCR was run by TCRdb on the PCR reads, yielding one entry per CDR3 protein. The sample shows just over 950,000 distinct CDR3 sequences, roughly 31% of them seen only once. Study observations and caveats: Newly made T cells mostly supplied T-cell counts and diversity one year after transplant.

Note on this clonotype: Its antigen is undetermined.

This TCR derives from a boy under two years old who had a stem cell transplant for SCID, so the T cells may come from the graft donor. This sequence joins TRBV3-1 and TRBJ2-3, with D hard to call. The sample was PBMCs, mostly from graft donor cells, taken 360 days after TCRalphabeta/CD19-depleted stem cell transplant. The DNA for the CDR3 is TGTGCCAGCAGCCAAGCGACCGCCGGTCAGTATTTT. This codes for CASSQATAGQYF.